This T cell receptor (beta chain) appears in the sequencing data of a study of T cell responses to AZD1222 COVID-19 vaccine. Findings and caveats of the study: Compared with day 0, the breadth and depth of the Spike-specific TCR repertoire rose significantly after two doses of AZD1222. In a largely white British group with more females than males, clonal diversity was possibly underestimated.

As to this clone: No antigen is known for it.

TCRdb keeps only in-frame clones here, not all; method: immunoSEQ multiplex PCR. The data contain roughly 140,000 clones, 90% of them singletons. Per the germline V gene, CDR1 is SNHLY and CDR2 is FYNNEI. The CDR3 is 16 amino acids. Trimming removed 7 bases at V and 5 bases at J, with 23 bases between. Here the sequenced sample was peripheral blood, taken 28 days after the second AZD1222 dose. J is TRBJ1-1 and V is TRBV2; perhaps TRBD1 as D (6 bases). The sequence was obtained from an adult who received the AZD1222 COVID-19 vaccine. CDR3 nucleotides: TGTGCCAGCACCTGGCCCCCTTCAGGGGCGAGGACTGAAGCTTTCTTT. Amino acids: CASTWPPSGARTEAFF.